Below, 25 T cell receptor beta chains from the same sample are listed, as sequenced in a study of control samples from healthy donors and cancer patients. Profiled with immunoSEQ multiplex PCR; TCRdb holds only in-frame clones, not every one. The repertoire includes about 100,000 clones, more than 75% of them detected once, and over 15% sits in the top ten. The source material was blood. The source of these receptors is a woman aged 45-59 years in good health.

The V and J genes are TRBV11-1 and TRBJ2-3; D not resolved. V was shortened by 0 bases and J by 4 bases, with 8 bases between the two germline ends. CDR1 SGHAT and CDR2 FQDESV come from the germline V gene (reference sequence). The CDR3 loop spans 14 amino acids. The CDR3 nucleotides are TGTGCCAGCAGCTTAGCGTTAACTTCAGATACGCAGTATTTT. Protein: CASSLALTSDTQYF. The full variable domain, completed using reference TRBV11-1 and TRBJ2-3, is EAEVAQSPRYKITEKSQAVAFWCDPISGHATLYWYRQILGQGPELLVQFQDESVVDDSQLPKDRFSAERLKGVDSTLKIQPAELGDSAMYLCASSLALTSDTQYFGPGTRLTVL.

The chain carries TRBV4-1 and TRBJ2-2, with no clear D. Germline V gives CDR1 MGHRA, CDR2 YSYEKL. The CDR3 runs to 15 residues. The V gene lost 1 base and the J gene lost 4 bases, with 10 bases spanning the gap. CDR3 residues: CASSQVILVTGELFF. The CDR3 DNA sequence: TGCGCCAGCAGCCAAGTAATTCTTGTCACCGGGGAGCTGTTTTTT.

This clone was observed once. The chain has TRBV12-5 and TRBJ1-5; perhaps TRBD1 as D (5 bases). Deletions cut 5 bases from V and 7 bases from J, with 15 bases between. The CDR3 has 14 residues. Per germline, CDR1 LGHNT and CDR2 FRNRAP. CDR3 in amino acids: CASGPQGSGQPQHF. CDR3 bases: TGTGCTAGTGGTCCTCAGGGTAGTGGCCAGCCCCAGCATTTT.

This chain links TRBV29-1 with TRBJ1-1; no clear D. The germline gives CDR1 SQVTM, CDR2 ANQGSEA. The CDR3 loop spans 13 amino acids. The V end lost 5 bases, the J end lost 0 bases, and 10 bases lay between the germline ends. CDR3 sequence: CSVSQRMNTEAFF. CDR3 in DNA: TGCAGCGTTTCCCAAAGGATGAACACTGAAGCTTTCTTT.

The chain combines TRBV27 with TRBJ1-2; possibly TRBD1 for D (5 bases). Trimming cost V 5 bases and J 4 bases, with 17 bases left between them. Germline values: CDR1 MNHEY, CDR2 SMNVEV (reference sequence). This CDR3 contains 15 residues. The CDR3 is CASSPNWGYIYGYTF. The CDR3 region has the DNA TGTGCCAGCAGTCCGAACTGGGGCTACATCTATGGCTACACCTTC.

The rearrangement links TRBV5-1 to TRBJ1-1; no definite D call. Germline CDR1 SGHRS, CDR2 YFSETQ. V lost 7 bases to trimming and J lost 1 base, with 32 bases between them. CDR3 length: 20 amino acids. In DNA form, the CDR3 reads TGCGCCAGCGTCCCCTACCCCCCCTTCGACGGCAGAAGACCGAACACTGAAGCTTTCTTT. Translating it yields CASVPYPPFDGRRPNTEAFF.

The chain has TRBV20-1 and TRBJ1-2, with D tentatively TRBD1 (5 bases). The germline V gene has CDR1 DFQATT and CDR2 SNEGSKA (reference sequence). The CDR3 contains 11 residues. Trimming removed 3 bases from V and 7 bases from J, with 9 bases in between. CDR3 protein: CSASGGTGYTF. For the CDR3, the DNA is TGCAGTGCTAGTGGGGGAACTGGCTACACCTTC.

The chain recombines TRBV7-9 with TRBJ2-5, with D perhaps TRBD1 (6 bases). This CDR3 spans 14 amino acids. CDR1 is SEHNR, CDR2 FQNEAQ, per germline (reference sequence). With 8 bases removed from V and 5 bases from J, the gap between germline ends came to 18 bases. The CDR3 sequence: CASGPRGISETQYF. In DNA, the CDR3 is TGTGCCAGCGGACCTAGGGGGATTTCGGAGACCCAGTACTTC.

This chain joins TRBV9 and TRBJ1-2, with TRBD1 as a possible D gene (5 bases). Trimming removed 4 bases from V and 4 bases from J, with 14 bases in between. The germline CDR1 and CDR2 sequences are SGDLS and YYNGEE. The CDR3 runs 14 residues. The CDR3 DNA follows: TGTGCCAGCAGCCGCCTTGATGGGGGCTATGGCTACACCTTC. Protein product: CASSRLDGGYGYTF.

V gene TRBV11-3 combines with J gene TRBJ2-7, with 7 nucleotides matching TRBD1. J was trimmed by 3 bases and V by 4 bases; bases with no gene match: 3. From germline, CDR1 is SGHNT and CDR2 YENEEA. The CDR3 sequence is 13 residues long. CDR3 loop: CASSYQGDYEQYF. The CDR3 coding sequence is TGTGCCAGCAGCTATCAGGGGGACTACGAGCAGTACTTC.

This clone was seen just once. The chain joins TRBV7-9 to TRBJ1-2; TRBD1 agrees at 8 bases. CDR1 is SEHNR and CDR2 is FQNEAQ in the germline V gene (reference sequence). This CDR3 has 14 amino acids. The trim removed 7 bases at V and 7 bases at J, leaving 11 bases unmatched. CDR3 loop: CASTQLQGAAGYTF. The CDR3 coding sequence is TGTGCCAGCACGCAATTGCAGGGGGCTGCTGGCTACACCTTC.

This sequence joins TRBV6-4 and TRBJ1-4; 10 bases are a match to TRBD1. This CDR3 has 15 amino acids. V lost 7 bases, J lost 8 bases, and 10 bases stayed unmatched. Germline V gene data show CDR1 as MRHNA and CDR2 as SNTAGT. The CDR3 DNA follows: TGTGCCAGCAAGGAGACAGGGGGCGGAGAGGAAAAACTGTTTTTT. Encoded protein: CASKETGGGEEKLFF.

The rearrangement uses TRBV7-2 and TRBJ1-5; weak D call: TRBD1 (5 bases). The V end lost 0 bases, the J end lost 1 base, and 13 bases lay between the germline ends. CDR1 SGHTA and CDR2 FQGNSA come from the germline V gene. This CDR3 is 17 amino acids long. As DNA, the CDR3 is TGTGCCAGCAGCTTAGCTGAGGGACTGAGAAGCAATCAGCCCCAGCATTTT. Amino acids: CASSLAEGLRSNQPQHF.

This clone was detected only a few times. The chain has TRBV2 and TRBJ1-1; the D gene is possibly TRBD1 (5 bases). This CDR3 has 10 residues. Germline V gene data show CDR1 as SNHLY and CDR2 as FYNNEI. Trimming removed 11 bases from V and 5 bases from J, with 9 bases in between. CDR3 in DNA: TGTGCCGAAACAGGTACTGAAGCTTTCTTT. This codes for CAETGTEAFF.

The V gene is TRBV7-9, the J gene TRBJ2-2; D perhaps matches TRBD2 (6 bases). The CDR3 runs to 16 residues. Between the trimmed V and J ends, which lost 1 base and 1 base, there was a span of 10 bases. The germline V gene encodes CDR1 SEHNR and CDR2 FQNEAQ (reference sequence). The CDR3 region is CASSLGVAENTGELFF. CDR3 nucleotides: TGTGCCAGCAGCTTAGGGGTAGCGGAGAACACCGGGGAGCTGTTTTTT.

Here the CDR3 reads CASSLLRDSLGYTF. The CDR3 DNA reads as TGTGCCAGCAGCCTCCTCCGGGACAGTCTAGGCTACACCTTC. The chain recombines TRBV2 with TRBJ1-2; 7 bases line up with TRBD1. The germline CDR1 and CDR2 sequences are SNHLY and FYNNEI. The ends lost 6 bases at V and 8 bases at J; junction bases unmatched: 12. The CDR3 consists of 14 residues.

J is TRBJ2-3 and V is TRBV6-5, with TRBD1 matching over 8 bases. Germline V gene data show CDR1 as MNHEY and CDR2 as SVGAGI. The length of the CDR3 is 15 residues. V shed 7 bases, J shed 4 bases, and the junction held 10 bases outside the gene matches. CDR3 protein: CASKRNRGLADTQYF. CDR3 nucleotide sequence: TGTGCCAGCAAGCGGAACAGGGGGTTGGCAGATACGCAGTATTTT.

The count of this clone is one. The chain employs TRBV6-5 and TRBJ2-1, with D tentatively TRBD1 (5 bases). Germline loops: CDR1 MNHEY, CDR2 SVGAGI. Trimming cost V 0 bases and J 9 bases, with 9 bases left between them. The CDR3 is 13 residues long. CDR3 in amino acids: CASSYSRGSEQFF. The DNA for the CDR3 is TGTGCCAGCAGTTACTCAAGGGGTAGTGAGCAGTTCTTC.

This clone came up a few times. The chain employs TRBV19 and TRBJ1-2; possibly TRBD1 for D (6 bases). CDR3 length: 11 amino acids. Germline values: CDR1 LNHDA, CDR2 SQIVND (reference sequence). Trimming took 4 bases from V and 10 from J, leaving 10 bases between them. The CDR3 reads CASSTGQTYTF. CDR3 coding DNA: TGTGCCAGTAGTACGGGACAAACCTACACCTTC.

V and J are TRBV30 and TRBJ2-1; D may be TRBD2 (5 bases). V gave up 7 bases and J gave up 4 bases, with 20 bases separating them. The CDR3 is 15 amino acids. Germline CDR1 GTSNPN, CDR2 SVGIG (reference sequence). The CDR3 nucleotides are TGTGCCTCCTCGGGGTCTGCGGAACTTTACAATGAGCAGTTCTTC. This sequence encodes CASSGSAELYNEQFF.

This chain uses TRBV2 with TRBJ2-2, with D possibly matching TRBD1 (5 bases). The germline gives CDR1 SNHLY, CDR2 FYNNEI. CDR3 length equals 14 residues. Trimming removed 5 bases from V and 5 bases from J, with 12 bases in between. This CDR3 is CASSTQGLTGELFF. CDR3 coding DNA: TGTGCCAGCAGTACGCAGGGATTAACCGGGGAGCTGTTTTTT.

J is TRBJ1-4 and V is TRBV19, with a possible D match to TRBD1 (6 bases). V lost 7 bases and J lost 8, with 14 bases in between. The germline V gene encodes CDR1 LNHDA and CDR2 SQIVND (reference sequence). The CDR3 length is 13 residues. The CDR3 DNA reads TGTGCCAGTACCTCCTGGGGGCAAGAAAAACTGTTTTTT. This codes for CASTSWGQEKLFF.

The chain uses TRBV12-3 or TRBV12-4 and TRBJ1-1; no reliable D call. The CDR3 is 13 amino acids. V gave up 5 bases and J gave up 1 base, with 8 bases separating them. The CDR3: CASSTLRNTEAFF. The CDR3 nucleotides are TGTGCCAGCAGTACCTTAAGGAACACTGAAGCTTTCTTT.

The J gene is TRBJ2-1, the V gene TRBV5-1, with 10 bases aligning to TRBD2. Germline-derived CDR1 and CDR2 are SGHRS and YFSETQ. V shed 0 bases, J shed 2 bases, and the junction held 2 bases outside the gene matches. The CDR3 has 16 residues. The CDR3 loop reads CASSLGTSGTYNEQFF. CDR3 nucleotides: TGCGCCAGCAGCTTGGGGACTAGCGGCACCTACAATGAGCAGTTCTTC.

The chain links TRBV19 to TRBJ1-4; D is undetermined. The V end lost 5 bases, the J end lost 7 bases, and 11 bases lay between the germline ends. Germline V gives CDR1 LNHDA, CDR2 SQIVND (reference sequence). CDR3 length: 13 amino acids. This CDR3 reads CASSAFGAEKLFF. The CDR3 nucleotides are TGTGCCAGTAGTGCCTTCGGCGCTGAAAAACTGTTTTTT.